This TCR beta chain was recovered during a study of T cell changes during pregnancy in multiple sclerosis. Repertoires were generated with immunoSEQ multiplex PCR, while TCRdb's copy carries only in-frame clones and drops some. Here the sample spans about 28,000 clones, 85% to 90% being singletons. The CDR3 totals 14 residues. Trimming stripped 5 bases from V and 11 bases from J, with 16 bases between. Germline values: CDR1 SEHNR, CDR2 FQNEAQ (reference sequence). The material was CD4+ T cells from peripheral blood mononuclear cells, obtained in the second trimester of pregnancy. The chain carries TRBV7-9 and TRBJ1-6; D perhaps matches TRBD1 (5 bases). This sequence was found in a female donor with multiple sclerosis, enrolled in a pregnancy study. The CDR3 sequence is CASSPLTAPPPLHF. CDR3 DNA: TGTGCCAGCAGCCCCCTGACAGCCCCCCCACCCCTCCACTTT.